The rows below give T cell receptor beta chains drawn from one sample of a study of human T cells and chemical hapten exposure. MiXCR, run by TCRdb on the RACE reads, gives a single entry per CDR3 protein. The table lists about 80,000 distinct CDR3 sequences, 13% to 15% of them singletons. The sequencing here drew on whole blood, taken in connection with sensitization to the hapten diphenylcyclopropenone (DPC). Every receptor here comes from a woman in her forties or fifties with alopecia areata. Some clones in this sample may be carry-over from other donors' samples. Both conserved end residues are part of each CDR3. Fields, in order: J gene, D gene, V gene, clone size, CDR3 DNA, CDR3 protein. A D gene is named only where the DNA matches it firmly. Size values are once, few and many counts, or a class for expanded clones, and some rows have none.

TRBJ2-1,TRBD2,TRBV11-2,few,TGTGCCAGCAGCTTACGTCCCGGTGCGGGACTAGCCCGGAATGAGCAGTTCTTC,CASSLRPGAGLARNEQFF
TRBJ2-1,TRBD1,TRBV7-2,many,TGTGCCAGCAGCTTAAGCGGGACAGGGAATGAGCAGTTCTTC,CASSLSGTGNEQFF
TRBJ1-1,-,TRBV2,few,TGTGCCAGCAGTGAAGCGGCGTTAGCTTTCTTT,CASSEAALAFF
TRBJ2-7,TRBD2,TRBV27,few,TGTGCCAGCAGTTTTGGCGGGAGTAGCTACGAGCAGTACTTC,CASSFGGSSYEQYF
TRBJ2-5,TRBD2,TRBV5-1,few,TGCGCCAGCAGCCCAATACCGGGACTAGCGGGAGAAAAAGGAGAGACCCAGTACTTC,CASSPIPGLAGEKGETQYF
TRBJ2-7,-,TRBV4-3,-,TGCGCCAGCAGCCAAGAGGGCCTCACCCAAGAGGAGCAGTACTTC,CASSQEGLTQEEQYF
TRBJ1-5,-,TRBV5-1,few,TGCGCCAGCAGCTTGGCCCCGGCCGGCAATCAGCCCCAGCATTTT,CASSLAPAGNQPQHF
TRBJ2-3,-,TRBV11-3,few,TGTGCCAGCAGCTTAGCGTCAGGGGAAGATACGCAGTATTTT,CASSLASGEDTQYF
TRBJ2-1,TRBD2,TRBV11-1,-,TGTGCCAGCAATACCGGACTAGAGGAGCCCAATGAGCAGTTCTTC,CASNTGLEEPNEQFF
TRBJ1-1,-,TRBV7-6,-,TGTGCCAGCAGCGCCAGCCGACAGTCTGAAGCTTTCTTT,CASSASRQSEAFF
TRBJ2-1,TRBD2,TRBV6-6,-,TGTGCCAGCAGACGACTAGCGGGAATTAATGAGCAGTTCTTC,CASRRLAGINEQFF
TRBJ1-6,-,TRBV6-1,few,TGTGCCAGCAACCATGAGGGAAAACATTCACCCCTCCACTTT,CASNHEGKHSPLHF
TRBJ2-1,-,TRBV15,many,TGTGCCACCAGCCCCCAGCGGCGTACCTACAATGAGCAGTTCTTC,CATSPQRRTYNEQFF
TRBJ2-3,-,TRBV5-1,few,TGCGCCAGCAGCTTGGAGTCAGCTAGCACAGATACGCAGTATTTT,CASSLESASTDTQYF
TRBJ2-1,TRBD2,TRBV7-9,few,TGTGCCAGCAGCTTAGCTGGTTCACTAGCGGGAGGTACTTACAATGAGCAGTTCTTC,CASSLAGSLAGGTYNEQFF